A selection of T cell receptor beta chains follows, all from one sample in a study of cytomegalovirus exposure and HLA in healthy donors. Sequencing was performed with immunoSEQ multiplex PCR; in TCRdb, only in-frame clones are kept and a portion is missing. The table includes about 190,000 clones, around 75% detected once. Input material: PBMCs. The origin of the receptors is a woman in her twenties or thirties in good health and CMV-seropositive. The CDR3 runs from the conserved cysteine through the conserved F or W. A D gene is named only where the DNA matches it firmly. Expanded clones get a size class; other rows say once, few or many, or leave the size out.

TRBV6-4	NA	TRBJ2-5	NA	TGTGCCAGCAGTGACAGGGGTGGAGCGGGAGAGACCCAGTACTTC	CASSDRGGAGETQYF
TRBV5-1	NA	TRBJ2-1	NA	TGCGCCAGCAGCTTGGTATTGAGCGGATCCTACAATGAGCAGTTCTTC	CASSLVLSGSYNEQFF
TRBV7-7	TRBD2	TRBJ2-5	NA	TGTGCTAGCAGTTATGATGGGGGACTAGGGAAGCCGGAGACCCAGTACTTC	CASSYDGGLGKPETQYF
TRBV28	TRBD1	TRBJ2-1	NA	TGTGCCAGCAGTTCCGGACAGGTCAATGAGCAGTTCTTC	CASSSGQVNEQFF
TRBV6-5	NA	TRBJ2-5	NA	TGTGCCAGCAATCTACGGACAGCACATCAAGAGACCCAGTACTTC	CASNLRTAHQETQYF
TRBV6-5	TRBD1	TRBJ1-5	NA	TGTGCCAGCAGTTACTCGGGGACAGTCAATGAACCCCAGCATTTT	CASSYSGTVNEPQHF
TRBV29-1	NA	TRBJ1-1	NA	TGCAGCGCCGCAACAGGGCCGAACACTGAAGCTTTCTTT	CSAATGPNTEAFF
TRBV5-6	TRBD1	TRBJ1-4	NA	TGTGCCAGCAGCAGGGACAGTCTTAATGAAAAACTGTTTTTT	CASSRDSLNEKLFF
TRBV5-1	TRBD1	TRBJ1-5	NA	TGCGCCAGCAGCTATGGACAGGGCAATCAGCCCCAGCATTTT	CASSYGQGNQPQHF
TRBV2	TRBD1	TRBJ2-7	few	TGTGCCAGCAGTGAATTAGGGACAGGGAGGGGCGAGCAGTACTTC	CASSELGTGRGEQYF
TRBV2	TRBD2	TRBJ2-7	NA	TGTGCCAGCAGTGGACCCGGGACTACTCGAAACGAGCAGTACTTC	CASSGPGTTRNEQYF
TRBV27	TRBD1	TRBJ2-7	NA	TGTGCCAGCACACATAACCCGGGACAGGGGAACGAGCAGTACTTC	CASTHNPGQGNEQYF
TRBV10-3	NA	TRBJ1-3	NA	TGTGCCATCAGTGAGTGGCCGGGGAACTCTGGAAACACCATATATTTT	CAISEWPGNSGNTIYF
TRBV19	NA	TRBJ1-3	few	TGTGCCAGTAGTAGAACAGGAGGGCCATCTGGAAACACCATATATTTT	CASSRTGGPSGNTIYF
TRBV6-1	TRBD1	TRBJ2-1	NA	TGTGCCAGCAGTGAAATTTGGGACAGATACAATGAGCAGTTCTTC	CASSEIWDRYNEQFF
TRBV4-2	TRBD2	TRBJ2-5	NA	TGTGCCAGCAGCCAAGAGGCTATTTCGGGAGGGCCGCGGGAGACCCAGTACTTC	CASSQEAISGGPRETQYF
TRBV7-9	TRBD1	TRBJ2-1	few	TGTGCCAGCAGCTCGACCGGGACAGTCTACAATGAGCAGTTCTTC	CASSSTGTVYNEQFF
TRBV7-9	NA	TRBJ1-1	few	TGTGCCAGCAGGGAAAGGCAGGGTAACACTGAAGCTTTCTTT	CASRERQGNTEAFF
TRBV27	TRBD1	TRBJ1-5	NA	TGTGCCAGCAGCCAGGGGGCTAATCAGCCCCAGCATTTT	CASSQGANQPQHF